The 12 T cell receptor beta chains below all came from one sample that was sequenced in a study of T cell clonotyping in hematopoietic cell transplantation. The method was immunoSEQ multiplex PCR; TCRdb's version includes in-frame clones alone and lacks a portion of them. The sample lists over 8,000 clones, around 87% occurring once. Stated time point: recipient sample about 28 days before transplant, after cytoreduction. Sequenced here: peripheral blood mononuclear cells, sampled before stem cell transplant. The receptors originated from a woman aged 50 to 60 with chronic myeloid leukemia. Some clones in this sample may be carry-over from other donors' samples.

The rearrangement joins TRBV28 to TRBJ2-7; 9 nucleotides agree with TRBD1. The length of the CDR3 is 14 residues. J lost 6 bases, V lost 5 bases, and 8 bases had no gene match. CDR1 is MDHEN, CDR2 SYDVKM, per germline. The CDR3 loop reads CASSPPGQGAEQYF. The DNA of the CDR3 is TGTGCCAGCAGTCCACCGGGACAGGGTGCCGAGCAGTACTTC.

The chain employs TRBV5-4 and TRBJ2-1; possible D gene TRBD1, 5 bases. Germline CDR1 SGHNT, CDR2 YYREEE (reference sequence). The CDR3 sequence is 12 residues long. Trimming cost V 5 bases and J 12 bases, with 15 bases left between them. The CDR3 bases are TGTGCCAGCAGTCATCCCAGGGCCGGGCAGTTCTTC. Amino acids: CASSHPRAGQFF.

The genes are TRBV19 and TRBJ1-1, with D possibly matching TRBD1 (6 bases). The V end lost 3 bases, the J end lost 6 bases, and 20 bases lay between the germline ends. Germline V gene lookup returns CDR1 LNHDA and CDR2 SQIVND (reference sequence). This CDR3 spans 16 amino acids. The CDR3 DNA follows: TGTGCCAGTAGTATCACCGGGACACTACTGGACCCTGAAGCTTTCTTT. It specifies CASSITGTLLDPEAFF.

The genes are TRBV7-8 and TRBJ2-6; no firm D call. Trimming took 2 bases from V and 0 from J, leaving 8 bases between them. The germline V gene encodes CDR1 SGHVS and CDR2 FQNEAQ. CDR3 length: 16 residues. The CDR3 nucleotides read TGTGCCAGCAGCTTATATCCAACCTCTGGGGCCAACGTCCTGACTTTC. Its protein is CASSLYPTSGANVLTF.

The chain recombines TRBV10-3 with TRBJ2-7, with TRBD1 matching 10 bases. The CDR3 is 13 residues long. Germline CDR1 is ENHRY and CDR2 is SYGVKD. The junction had 1 base not matched to a gene; V was cut back by 6 bases and J by 2 bases. The CDR3 is CAIRDRGTYEQYF. Here the CDR3 DNA reads TGTGCCATCAGGGACAGGGGGACCTACGAGCAGTACTTC.

The genes are TRBV5-4 and TRBJ2-3; 8 nucleotides line up with TRBD2. Unmatched junction bases numbered 8, after V lost 0 bases and J lost 5 bases. The germline gives CDR1 SGHNT, CDR2 YYREEE (reference sequence). The CDR3 is 16 amino acids. In DNA form, the CDR3 reads TGTGCCAGCAGCTTGGTCGGGAGGGCCCGGATAGATACGCAGTATTTT. It is translated as CASSLVGRARIDTQYF.

This chain links TRBV7-9 with TRBJ2-3, with 11 positions matching TRBD1. Germline trimming cut 1 base from V and 5 bases from J; bases unmatched to any gene: 2. Germline V lookup: CDR1 SEHNR, CDR2 FQNEAQ (reference sequence). The CDR3 runs to 15 residues. In DNA form, the CDR3 reads TGTGCCAGCAGCTTAGGGACAGGGGGCGTAGATACGCAGTATTTT. It is translated as CASSLGTGGVDTQYF.

The chain links TRBV28 to TRBJ1-2; TRBD1 is a possible D gene (6 bases). V was clipped by 6 bases and J by 6 bases, with 17 bases between them. The CDR3 contains 14 residues. CDR1 is MDHEN and CDR2 is SYDVKM in the germline V gene. The CDR3 spells CASRKLRGVNGYTF. The CDR3 bases are TGTGCCAGCAGAAAACTCAGGGGAGTGAATGGCTACACCTTC.

This sequence joins TRBV29-1 and TRBJ2-1, with D tentatively TRBD2 (6 bases). The ends were cut back, 5 bases at V and 2 bases at J, with 13 bases in the middle. The CDR3 contains 14 residues. The germline V gene has CDR1 SQVTM and CDR2 ANQGSEA. This chain's CDR3 is CSVKVGGAYNEQFF. The DNA for the CDR3 is TGCAGCGTTAAAGTTGGAGGGGCCTACAATGAGCAGTTCTTC.

The chain couples TRBV7-6 to TRBJ2-2, with unresolved D. Trimming removed 0 bases from V and 5 bases from J, with 10 bases in between. The CDR3 runs 15 residues. CDR1 is SGHVS and CDR2 is FNYEAQ in the germline V gene. CDR3 residues: CASSLAVVGTGELFF. CDR3 bases: TGTGCCAGCAGCTTAGCGGTTGTAGGGACCGGGGAGCTGTTTTTT.

The V and J genes are TRBV5-5 and TRBJ1-1; 8 bases agree with TRBD1. Trimming cost V 5 bases and J 4 bases; bases outside gene matches: 4. The CDR3 is 13 residues long. Germline V gene data show CDR1 as SGHKS and CDR2 as YYEKEE (reference sequence). CDR3 loop: CASRGQVPTEAFF. As DNA, the CDR3 is TGTGCCAGCAGGGGACAGGTCCCCACTGAAGCTTTCTTT.

The V gene is TRBV7-9, the J gene TRBJ2-7, with 11 bases identical to TRBD2. V gave up 6 bases and J gave up 7 bases; unmatched junction bases: 11. Germline values: CDR1 SEHNR, CDR2 FQNEAQ (reference sequence). The CDR3 covers 15 residues. This chain's CDR3 is CASRERTGLAGEQYF. The DNA of the CDR3 is TGTGCCAGCAGGGAACGAACCGGACTAGCGGGTGAGCAGTACTTC.